The 21 T cell receptor beta chains in this list originate from one sample, sequenced in a study of T cells in women clearing cervical HPV infection. TCRdb's table, derived via immunoSEQ multiplex PCR, lists solely in-frame clones and lacks some. Here the sample table reports 36,000 or so clones. The specimen sequenced was blood buffy coat. The receptor source for this set is a woman aged 18 to 75 with a cervical HPV16 infection that either progressed to CIN3+ or cleared (not recorded which).

Remarks on this clone: The read finishes 3 residues shy of the CDR3 end, and the germline J gene is used to complete it. The rearrangement links TRBV2 to TRBJ1-6; TRBD1 is a possible D gene (6 bases). V lost 7 bases and J lost 7, with 11 bases in between. CDR1 is SNHLY, CDR2 FYNNEI, per germline. This CDR3 is 13 amino acids long. CDR3 loop: CASTRGKNSPLHF. The part of the CDR3 DNA that was read is TGTGCCAGCACTAGGGGGAAAAATTCACCC.

As regards this clone: Read data end 3 residues before the CDR3 end; the end is taken from the germline J gene. The rearrangement joins TRBV13 to TRBJ2-7; TRBD2 matches at 11 bases. The V segment lost 3 bases and the J segment 0 bases; nucleotides outside the gene matches: 4. The CDR3 runs to 16 residues. Germline assignment: CDR1 PRHDT and CDR2 FYEKMQ (reference sequence). The sequenced CDR3 bases are TGTGCCAGCAGCTTTATAACTAGCGGGGGCTCCTACGAG. As protein: CASSFITSGGSYE. Given in full, the CDR3 is CASSFITSGGSYEQYF. Looking up the rest from reference TRBV13 and TRBJ2-7 gives the full variable domain: AAGVIQSPRHLIKEKRETATLKCYPIPRHDTVYWYQQGPGQDPQFLISFYEKMQSDKGSIPDRFSAQQFSDYHSELNMSSLELGDSALYFCASSFITSGGSYEQYFGPGTRLTVT.

A word on this clone: The read comes to an end 3 residues before the CDR3 does, leaving the germline J gene to fill in the end. The chain is built from TRBV20-1 and TRBJ2-4, with 8 bases aligning to TRBD1. The CDR3 extends over 12 amino acids. CDR1 and CDR2 (germline): DFQATT, SNEGSKA (reference sequence). CDR3 DNA (partial): TGCAGTGCTAGAAAGGGACAGGCAATT. It yields the protein CSARKGQAI. The full-length CDR3 reads as CSARKGQAIQYF.

Judged by frequency, this clone is medium-sized (0.01 to 0.1%). The read stops 3 residues short of the end of the CDR3; the missing end is completed from the germline J gene. The chain recombines TRBV19 with TRBJ2-3, with TRBD1 matching over 9 bases. V shed 8 bases, J shed 4 bases, and the junction held 10 bases outside the gene matches. The germline gives CDR1 LNHDA, CDR2 SQIVND (reference sequence). The CDR3 has 15 residues. The chain's CDR3 is CASAQMDRGPDTQYF. CDR3 bases read: TGTGCCAGTGCGCAGATGGACAGGGGACCAGATACG.

A word on this clone: Sequencing ends 3 residues short of the CDR3 end; the germline J gene provides the rest. J is TRBJ1-2 and V is TRBV2; TRBD1 matches at 8 bases. The CDR3 runs 14 residues. CDR1 and CDR2 (germline): SNHLY, FYNNEI. V lost 1 base and J lost 7; bases outside the gene matches: 5. CDR3 DNA, as far as it was read: TGTGCCAGCAGTGAAGGGACAGGGTTTCCTGGC. This translates into CASSEGTGFPG. In full, the CDR3 reads CASSEGTGFPGYTF. The full variable domain, with the rest looked up from reference TRBV2 and TRBJ1-2, is EPEVTQTPSHQVTQMGQEVILRCVPISNHLYFYWYRQILGQKVEFLVSFYNNEISEKSEIFDDQFSVERPDGSNFTLKIRSTKLEDSAMYFCASSEGTGFPGYTFGSGTRLTVV.

As concerns this clone: The missing CDR3 end, 3 residues past where the read stops, is filled in from the germline J gene. The chain joins TRBV18 to TRBJ2-7, with D perhaps matching TRBD1 (5 bases). The germline V gene has CDR1 KGHSH and CDR2 LQKENI. This CDR3 is 13 amino acids long. Between the trimmed V and J ends, which lost 2 bases and 5 bases, there was a span of 10 bases. The CDR3 protein is CASSPKGNDEQYF. CDR3 DNA (partial): TGTGCCAGCTCACCAAAGGGGAACGACGAG.

As for this clone: The DNA ends 3 residues before the CDR3 does, and the rest of the CDR3 is filled in from the germline J gene. The chain links TRBV12-3 or TRBV12-4 to TRBJ2-1; D is uncertain. The V end lost 2 bases, the J end lost 8 bases, and 13 bases lay between the germline ends. The CDR3 extends over 14 amino acids. The covered CDR3 bases are TGTGCCAGCAGTTTATTAGAGAAAAGCGATGAG. Protein sequence: CASSLLEKSDE. The full CDR3 protein reads CASSLLEKSDEQFF.

Turning to this clone: The read stops 3 residues short of the end of the CDR3; the missing end is completed from the germline J gene. This rearrangement joins TRBV19 to TRBJ1-4; TRBD1 aligns across 9 bases. The germline gives CDR1 LNHDA, CDR2 SQIVND (reference sequence). This CDR3 contains 14 residues. The CDR3 spells CATNTGTGNSPLFF. The DNA read from the CDR3 is TGTGCCACCAATACCGGGACAGGGAATTCACCA.

On this clone itself: Sequencing ends 3 residues short of the CDR3 end; the germline J gene provides the rest. This chain joins TRBV20-1 and TRBJ2-3; 11 bases align to TRBD1. The CDR3 consists of 15 residues. Trimming took 0 bases from V and 4 from J; bases not matched to a gene: 3. Germline-derived CDR1 and CDR2 are DFQATT and SNEGSKA (reference sequence). Partial CDR3 DNA: TGCAGTGCTAGAGACCGGACAGGGGGCCCAGATACG. This encodes CSARDRTGGPDT. The full CDR3 protein is CSARDRTGGPDTQYF.

As regards this clone: The CDR3 goes on 3 residues after the read ends, and that part is filled in from the germline J gene. The chain is built from TRBV19 and TRBJ2-5; TRBD2 is a possible D gene (7 bases). V gave up 3 bases and J gave up 5 bases, with 16 bases separating them. Germline V gene lookup returns CDR1 LNHDA and CDR2 SQIVND (reference sequence). The CDR3 consists of 15 residues. The CDR3 loop is CASSMGGGARETQYF. The DNA read from the CDR3 is TGTGCCAGTAGTATGGGCGGGGGCGCGAGGGAGACC. Variable domain in full (rest from reference TRBV19 and TRBJ2-5): DGGITQSPKYLFRKEGQNVTLSCEQNLNHDAMYWYRQDPGQGLRLIYYSQIVNDFQKGDIAEGYSVSREKKESFPLTVTSAQKNPTAFYLCASSMGGGARETQYFGPGTRLLVL.

Note on this clone: Read coverage stops 3 residues before the CDR3 terminus; the germline J gene supplies the remainder. The chain couples TRBV5-4 to TRBJ1-2, with 7 bases identical to TRBD1. The CDR3 contains 14 residues. J gave up 4 bases and V 4 bases, and 7 bases lay outside the gene matches. The germline CDR1 and CDR2 sequences are SGHNT and YYREEE (reference sequence). CDR3 region: CASSKGQRVYGYTF. CDR3 DNA, as far as it was read: TGTGCCAGCAGCAAGGGACAGCGCGTCTATGGC.

As to this clone: The CDR3 end is not reached by the read, which stops 3 residues before it; the germline J gene fills it in. The rearrangement uses TRBV20-1 and TRBJ2-3, with TRBD2 matching 12 bases. The CDR3 has 14 residues. V lost 8 bases and J lost 5; bases outside the gene matches: 8. Germline CDR1 is DFQATT and CDR2 is SNEGSKA (reference sequence). The sequenced part of the CDR3 DNA is TGCAGTTCCTCGGGACTAGCGGGCGGAGATACG. Its protein product is CSSSGLAGGDT. The CDR3 in full is CSSSGLAGGDTQYF.

Judged by frequency, this clone is medium-sized (0.01 to 0.1%). The CDR3 end lies 3 residues beyond the end of the read and is filled in from the germline J gene. The chain uses TRBV20-1 and TRBJ2-3; TRBD2 matches at 9 bases. Germline CDR1 and CDR2: DFQATT and SNEGSKA (reference sequence). The CDR3 is 14 residues long. The J segment lost 4 bases and the V segment lost 5 bases, leaving 7 bases of the junction unmatched. The CDR3 sequence: CSAQSSGESDTQYF. Incomplete CDR3 DNA: TGCAGTGCTCAGTCTAGCGGGGAATCAGATACG.

To note about this clone: The read stops 3 residues short of the end of the CDR3; the missing end is completed from the germline J gene. This sequence joins TRBV10-2 and TRBJ1-6, with 8 nucleotides matching TRBD1. CDR3 size: 14 residues. V shed 3 bases and J 9 bases; nucleotides not matched to a gene: 4. CDR1 and CDR2 from the germline V gene are WSHSY and SAAADI. The sequenced part of the CDR3 DNA is TGCGCCAGCAGTGAATCAGGGGGCGCTTCACCC. It is translated as CASSESGGASP. The CDR3 as a whole reads CASSESGGASPLHF.

A note on this clone: The CDR3 end is not reached by the read, which stops 3 residues before it; the germline J gene fills it in. The chain employs TRBV29-1 and TRBJ2-3; 13 positions match TRBD2. V shed 3 bases and J 0 bases; nucleotides not matched to a gene: 3. The length of the CDR3 is 16 residues. Germline V gene sequence: CDR1 SQVTM, CDR2 ANQGSEA. The CDR3 here is CSVDGTSGESTDTQYF. The sequenced CDR3 bases are TGCAGCGTTGACGGGACTAGCGGGGAGAGCACAGATACG.

With respect to this clone: The read comes to an end 3 residues before the CDR3 does, leaving the germline J gene to fill in the end. J is TRBJ1-6 and V is TRBV12-3 or TRBV12-4, with D possibly being TRBD1 (5 bases). The CDR3 runs to 13 residues. The CDR3 is CASSPGTGAALHF. The DNA read from the CDR3 is TGTGCCAGCAGTCCCGGAACAGGTGCGGCC.

Concerning this clone: The read finishes 3 residues shy of the CDR3 end, and the germline J gene is used to complete it. V and J are TRBV5-1 and TRBJ1-2, with D possibly TRBD1 on 5 matching bases. CDR1 is SGHRS and CDR2 is YFSETQ in the germline V gene. V gave up 0 bases and J gave up 6 bases, with 15 bases separating them. The CDR3 loop spans 15 amino acids. CDR3 protein: CASSLVGRVDHGYTF. Incomplete CDR3 DNA: TGCGCCAGCAGCTTGGTTGGCAGGGTTGACCATGGC. Variable domain in full (rest from reference TRBV5-1 and TRBJ1-2): KAGVTQTPRYLIKTRGQQVTLSCSPISGHRSVSWYQQTPGQGLQFLFEYFSETQRNKGNFPGRFSGRQFSNSRSEMNVSTLELGDSALYLCASSLVGRVDHGYTFGSGTRLTVV.

A word on this clone: Read coverage stops 3 residues before the CDR3 terminus; the germline J gene supplies the remainder. V usage is TRBV5-4 and J usage is TRBJ2-5; TRBD2 aligns across 11 bases. CDR1 is SGHNT and CDR2 is YYREEE in the germline V gene (reference sequence). The CDR3 has 16 amino acids. The J segment lost 5 bases and the V segment lost 0 bases, leaving 6 bases of the junction unmatched. CDR3 residues: CASSLVSGGARETQYF. The sequenced part of the CDR3 DNA is TGTGCCAGCAGCTTGGTTAGCGGGGGGGCCAGGGAGACC. The variable domain in full, with the rest retrieved from reference TRBV5-4 and TRBJ2-5, is ETGVTQSPTHLIKTRGQQVTLRCSSQSGHNTVSWYQQALGQGPQFIFQYYREEENGRGNFPPRFSGLQFPNYSSELNVNALELDDSALYLCASSLVSGGARETQYFGPGTRLLVL.

For this clone: Coverage ceases 3 residues before the CDR3 finishes, and the germline J gene fills in the end. This chain links TRBV5-1 with TRBJ2-1, with a possible D match to TRBD1 (5 bases). The CDR3 runs to 14 residues. Trimming pared 0 bases from V and 5 bases from J, leaving 9 bases between. Germline CDR1 reads SGHRS; CDR2 reads YFSETQ. This CDR3 is CASSLGQGNNEQFF. CDR3 bases read: TGCGCCAGCAGCTTGGGGCAGGGAAACAATGAG.

About this clone: The sequence runs out 3 residues before the end of the CDR3; the remainder is reconstructed from the germline J gene. The chain joins TRBV7-9 to TRBJ2-5; 8 nucleotides match TRBD1. Germline CDR1 is SEHNR and CDR2 is FQNEAQ (reference sequence). CDR3 size: 13 residues. V shed 5 bases and J 4 bases; nucleotides not matched to a gene: 3. The sequenced CDR3 bases are TGTGCCAGCAGCCAGGACAGGGCAGAGACC. Amino acids: CASSQDRAET. The complete CDR3 reads CASSQDRAETQYF.

As concerns this clone: The sequenced fragment ends 3 residues before the CDR3 boundary, so the rest is inferred from the germline J gene. The V gene is TRBV7-9, the J gene TRBJ2-3, with 8 bases identical to TRBD2. Trimming took 3 bases from V and 5 from J; bases not matched to a gene: 4. This CDR3 comprises 14 residues. In germline, CDR1 is SEHNR, CDR2 FQNEAQ (reference sequence). CDR3 DNA, as far as it was read: TGTGCCAGCAGCTTCGGGGGGGGTAAAGATACG. Translating gives CASSFGGGKDT. From start to end, the CDR3 is CASSFGGGKDTQYF.